This entry lists 19 T cell receptor beta chains sequenced from one sample in a study of cytomegalovirus exposure and HLA in healthy donors. This PCR relied on a set of 60 Vbeta primers and 13 Jbeta primers. TCRdb's table, derived via immunoSEQ multiplex PCR, lists solely in-frame clones and lacks some. In the table there are about 120,000 clones, more than 60% of which are singletons. The sequenced sample consisted of PBMCs. Receptors originate from a woman aged 40 to 50 in good health and CMV-seropositive.

V gene TRBV30 combines with J gene TRBJ2-7; perhaps TRBD2 as D (6 bases). CDR1 is GTSNPN and CDR2 is SVGIG in the germline V gene (reference sequence). The CDR3 sequence is 14 residues long. With 2 bases removed from V and 2 bases from J, the gap between germline ends came to 13 bases. The CDR3 bases are TGTGCCTGGAGTTTATCGACTAGTACCTACGAGCAGTACTTC. This sequence encodes CAWSLSTSTYEQYF.

The chain carries TRBV4-3 and TRBJ1-2; 7 nucleotides match TRBD1. There are 15 residues in the CDR3. The junction had 6 bases not matched to a gene; V was cut back by 1 base and J by 4 bases. The germline V gene has CDR1 LGHNA and CDR2 YSLEER. The CDR3 DNA follows: TGCGCCAGCAGCCAAGGCCAGGGGGAGTTCTATGGCTACACCTTC. It yields the protein CASSQGQGEFYGYTF.

The chain links TRBV2 to TRBJ2-7, with TRBD2 identical over 8 bases. Germline values: CDR1 SNHLY, CDR2 FYNNEI. Trimming took 1 base from V and 0 from J; bases not matched to a gene: 11. This CDR3 contains 18 residues. The CDR3 DNA reads TGTGCCAGCAGTGAAGGGGCCAGCGGGGGATCCCGCTCCTACGAGCAGTACTTC. Translating gives CASSEGASGGSRSYEQYF.

The chain uses TRBV5-6 and TRBJ1-5, with a tentative D call TRBD1 (6 bases). CDR3 size: 15 residues. Germline-derived CDR1 and CDR2 are SGHDT and YYEEEE. The V end lost 4 bases, the J end lost 0 bases, and 11 bases lay between the germline ends. The CDR3 is CASSQGFYSNQPQHF. DNA of the CDR3: TGTGCCAGCAGCCAGGGGTTTTATAGCAATCAGCCCCAGCATTTT.

The rearrangement uses TRBV4-1 and TRBJ2-5; 9 bases map to TRBD1. The CDR3 length is 13 residues. Trimming at V came to 4 bases and at J to 5 bases, leaving 2 bases not matched to a gene. Per the germline V gene, CDR1 is MGHRA and CDR2 is YSYEKL. The CDR3 nucleotides read TGCGCCAGCAGCCCAGGACAGGGGGAGACCCAGTACTTC. It yields the protein CASSPGQGETQYF.

This clone occurred a few times. The V and J genes are TRBV9 and TRBJ2-7; TRBD2 matches at 11 bases. Unmatched junction bases numbered 8, after V lost 0 bases and J lost 3 bases. The CDR3 totals 17 residues. Germline V gives CDR1 SGDLS, CDR2 YYNGEE. CDR3 DNA: TGTGCCAGCAGCGTAGGCGCTAGCGGGGGGCTCAACTACGAGCAGTACTTC. The encoded protein is CASSVGASGGLNYEQYF.

Only one count was recorded for this clone. This rearrangement joins TRBV7-9 to TRBJ1-1; TRBD1 matches 7 bases. Germline V CDR1 and CDR2: SEHNR, FQNEAQ (reference sequence). V was pared by 5 bases and J by 7 bases, with 4 bases of the junction left unmatched. The CDR3 length is 12 residues. The CDR3 sequence: CASSPGTVEAFF. The CDR3 region has the DNA TGTGCCAGCAGCCCCGGGACAGTTGAAGCTTTCTTT.

Remarks on this clone: An end of the junction does not agree with germline; a read error may underlie this. In the same sample, other DNA sequences code for this CDR3. The rearrangement joins TRBV25-1 to TRBJ1-1; the match to TRBD1 covers 8 bases. CDR3 length: 15 amino acids. Germline loops: CDR1 MGHDK, CDR2 SYGVNS. The CDR3 DNA is TGTGCCAGCAGTGAATCGGACAGGGAGAACACTGAGGCTTTCTTT. Translating it yields CASSESDRENTEAFF.

This clone was observed once. The chain links TRBV6-1 to TRBJ1-2; D is unresolved. V lost 1 base and J 1 base, leaving 10 bases between the germline ends. The CDR3 spans 15 residues. Germline V gene data show CDR1 as MNHNS and CDR2 as SASEGT. CDR3 coding DNA: TGTGCCAGCAGTGAAGGGGCAGTGAGTAACTATGGCTACACCTTC. It specifies CASSEGAVSNYGYTF.

This sequence joins TRBV9 and TRBJ1-1; D call uncertain. V was cut by 3 bases and J by 1 base, with 4 bases left in between. The CDR3 totals 12 residues. Per germline, CDR1 SGDLS and CDR2 YYNGEE. For the CDR3, the DNA is TGTGCCAGCAGCGGCGGGAACACTGAAGCTTTCTTT. Residues: CASSGGNTEAFF.

This clone occurred once. The V gene is TRBV6-5, the J gene TRBJ2-7; 7 bases are a match to TRBD1. Germline CDR1 reads MNHEY; CDR2 reads SVGAGI. The CDR3 has 15 residues. The ends lost 2 bases at V and 2 bases at J; junction bases unmatched: 6. The CDR3, as DNA: TGTGCCAGCAGTTACGCACAGGGGCGAACCTACGAGCAGTACTTC. It translates to CASSYAQGRTYEQYF.

Comments on this clone: Germline is not matched at one junction end, which may reflect a read error. This chain links TRBV7-7 with TRBJ1-1; 7 nucleotides line up with TRBD1. This CDR3 has 20 amino acids. The germline V gene has CDR1 SSHAT and CDR2 FNYEAQ (reference sequence). CDR3 nucleotides: TGTGCTAGCAGCATACACCCTGACGACAGGGCGAAGGGGCAAATAGCTGAAGCTTTCTTT. This sequence encodes CASSIHPDDRAKGQIAEAFF.

The CDR3 DNA sequence: TGTGCCAGCAGCTTCGCGGGGGGTACAGATACGCAGTATTTT. It yields the protein CASSFAGGTDTQYF. The gene calls are TRBV7-2 and TRBJ2-3; 8 bases map to TRBD2. Germline V CDR1 and CDR2: SGHTA, FQGNSA. Unmatched junction bases numbered 2, after V lost 3 bases and J lost 3 bases. This CDR3 has 14 amino acids.

This clone was detected only a few times. CDR3 amino acids: CASSLGADSYNEQFF. The CDR3 nucleotides are TGTGCCAGCAGCTTAGGAGCGGACTCCTACAATGAGCAGTTCTTC. The chain carries TRBV7-9 and TRBJ2-1, with D possibly being TRBD2 (5 bases). Germline assignment: CDR1 SEHNR and CDR2 FQNEAQ (reference sequence). The CDR3 is 15 residues long. V was clipped by 1 base and J by 0 bases, with 7 bases between them.

The V gene is TRBV5-1, the J gene TRBJ2-3; TRBD2 might be the D (5 bases). CDR3 size: 16 residues. V was pared by 0 bases and J by 1 base, with 12 bases between. Germline assignment: CDR1 SGHRS and CDR2 YFSETQ. CDR3 coding DNA: TGCGCCAGCAGCTTGGATGGGGTGGAGGGCACAGATACGCAGTATTTT. This codes for CASSLDGVEGTDTQYF.

CDR3 loop: CASSSRTDQPQHF. CDR3 in DNA: TGTGCCAGCAGCTCACGGACAGATCAGCCCCAGCATTTT. The chain uses TRBV7-2 and TRBJ1-5; TRBD1 might be the D (6 bases). The CDR3 has 13 amino acids. Trimming took 4 bases from V and 5 from J, leaving 9 bases between them. Germline CDR1 is SGHTA and CDR2 is FQGNSA.

By sample share, this clone is medium-sized. The chain couples TRBV6-6 to TRBJ2-3; D might be TRBD2 (6 bases). Trimming removed 7 bases at V and 2 bases at J, with 16 bases between. From germline, CDR1 is MNHNY and CDR2 SVGAGI (reference sequence). This CDR3 region has 15 residues. The CDR3 protein is CASIKRGTDTDTQYF. The CDR3 DNA reads TGTGCCAGCATCAAACGGGGGACTGACACAGATACGCAGTATTTT.

The chain joins TRBV5-4 to TRBJ1-1; no reliable D call. The ends were cut back, 3 bases at V and 0 bases at J, with 6 bases in the middle. Germline lookup yields CDR1 SGHNT and CDR2 YYREEE (reference sequence). CDR3 length: 13 residues. The CDR3: CASSSGMNTEAFF. The CDR3 region has the DNA TGTGCCAGCAGCTCCGGGATGAACACTGAAGCTTTCTTT.

This clone was recorded only once. The chain is built from TRBV19 and TRBJ2-1, with 13 positions matching TRBD2. CDR1 and CDR2 (germline): LNHDA, SQIVND (reference sequence). CDR3 size: 18 residues. The J segment lost 0 bases and the V segment lost 4 bases, leaving 6 bases of the junction unmatched. CDR3 DNA sequence: TGTGCCAGTAGTACGCGACTAGCGGGGGGTGTCTCCTACAATGAGCAGTTCTTC. It codes for CASSTRLAGGVSYNEQFF.